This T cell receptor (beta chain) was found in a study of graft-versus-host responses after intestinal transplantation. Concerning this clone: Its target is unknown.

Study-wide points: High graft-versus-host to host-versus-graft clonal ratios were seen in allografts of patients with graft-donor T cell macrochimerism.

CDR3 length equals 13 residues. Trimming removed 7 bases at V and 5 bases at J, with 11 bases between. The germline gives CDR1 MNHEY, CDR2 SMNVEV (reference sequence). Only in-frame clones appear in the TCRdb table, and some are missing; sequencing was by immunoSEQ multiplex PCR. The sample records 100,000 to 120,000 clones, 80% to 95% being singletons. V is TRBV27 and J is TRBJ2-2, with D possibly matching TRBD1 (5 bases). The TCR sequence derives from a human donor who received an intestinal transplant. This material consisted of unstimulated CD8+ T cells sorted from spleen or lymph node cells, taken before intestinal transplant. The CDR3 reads CASTPRATGELFF. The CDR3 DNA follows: TGTGCCAGCACTCCCAGGGCGACCGGGGAGCTGTTTTTT.